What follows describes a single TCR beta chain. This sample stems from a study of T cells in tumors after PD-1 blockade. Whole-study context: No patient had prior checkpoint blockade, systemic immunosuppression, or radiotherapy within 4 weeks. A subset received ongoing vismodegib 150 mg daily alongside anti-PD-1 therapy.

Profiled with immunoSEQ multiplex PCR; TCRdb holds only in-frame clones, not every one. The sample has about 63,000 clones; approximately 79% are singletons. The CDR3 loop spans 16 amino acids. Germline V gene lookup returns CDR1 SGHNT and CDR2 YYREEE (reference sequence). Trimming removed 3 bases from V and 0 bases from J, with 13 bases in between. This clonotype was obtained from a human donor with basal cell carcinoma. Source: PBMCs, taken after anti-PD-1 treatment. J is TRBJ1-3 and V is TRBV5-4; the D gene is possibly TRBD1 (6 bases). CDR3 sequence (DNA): TGTGCCAGCAGCTCTGCGGGGGGGCGCTCTGGAAACACCATATATTTT. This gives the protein CASSSAGGRSGNTIYF.